The 6 T cell receptor beta chains presented below share a single source sample, sequenced in a study of blood T cell repertoires in COVID-19. The protocol was immunoSEQ multiplex PCR, while the TCRdb copy is restricted to in-frame clones and leaves out a portion. The sample yields some 150,000 clones, 80% to 90% seen once. What was sequenced was peripheral blood. These receptors came from a woman aged 45-65 years with acute or convalescent COVID-19.

The V call is TRBV5-4, the J call TRBJ1-1; TRBD1 matches 8 bases. This CDR3 region has 14 residues. After removal of 2 bases from V and 4 bases from J, the junction contained 4 bases not matched to a gene. Germline loops: CDR1 SGHNT, CDR2 YYREEE (reference sequence). The DNA for the CDR3 is TGTGCCAGCAGCTTTTTAACAGGGGGCACTGAAGCTTTCTTT. Its protein is CASSFLTGGTEAFF.

The CDR3 here is CSATAGYGYTF. The CDR3 DNA reads as TGCAGTGCTACGGCCGGGTATGGCTACACCTTC. The rearrangement joins TRBV20-1 to TRBJ1-2; D uncertain. CDR3 size: 11 residues. The V gene's germline CDR1 is DFQATT and CDR2 SNEGSKA (reference sequence). Trimming left V 4 bases short and J 5 bases short, with 8 bases between.

The chain employs TRBV2 and TRBJ2-3; 14 nucleotides line up with TRBD2. The CDR3 sequence is 15 residues long. Germline CDR1 SNHLY, CDR2 FYNNEI. J lost 5 bases, V lost 6 bases, and 4 bases had no gene match. This chain's CDR3 is CASRRLAGGEDTQYF. The CDR3 coding sequence is TGTGCCAGCAGGAGACTAGCGGGGGGGGAAGATACGCAGTATTTT.

The rearrangement joins TRBV28 to TRBJ1-5; D remains ambiguous. This CDR3 spans 19 amino acids. V lost 4 bases and J 0 bases, leaving 22 bases between the germline ends. Germline V lookup: CDR1 MDHEN, CDR2 SYDVKM. The CDR3 protein is CASSSHFLHTEYSNQPQHF. The CDR3 DNA reads as TGTGCCAGCAGTTCCCATTTTCTACACACGGAGTATAGCAATCAGCCCCAGCATTTT.

V and J are TRBV6-5 and TRBJ2-7; D remains unclear. Germline V lookup: CDR1 MNHEY, CDR2 SVGAGI. This CDR3 comprises 14 residues. The germline V and J ends were trimmed by 2 bases and 0 bases, with 8 bases remaining between them. CDR3 sequence (DNA): TGTGCCAGCAGTTACACAACTAACTCCTACGAGCAGTACTTC. This encodes CASSYTTNSYEQYF.

This clone was seen a handful of times. The rearrangement joins TRBV3-1 (or the pseudogene TRBV3-2) to TRBJ1-1, with unresolved D. Germline V gives CDR1 LGHDT, CDR2 YNNKEL (reference sequence). The CDR3 is 14 amino acids. V was clipped by 4 bases and J by 1 base, with 10 bases between them. The CDR3 DNA sequence: TGTGCCAGCAGCCTTACCCACAAGAACACTGAAGCTTTCTTT. Translated, it gives CASSLTHKNTEAFF.